Following are 20 T cell receptor beta chains from one sample sequenced in a study of T-cell memory formation after mild COVID-19. Using its own MiXCR run on the 5' RACE reads, TCRdb lists one record per CDR3 protein. The data show some 62,000 distinct CDR3 sequences, roughly 10% seen once. The sequenced material came from PBMCs or a T cell subset sorted from them (not recorded which). Source of these receptors: a young man who had mild COVID-19 (a few samples of this study predate the infection). Cell type and time point are not known.

The rearrangement uses TRBV4-2 and TRBJ1-6; no clear D. Germline V gene data show CDR1 as LGHNA and CDR2 as YNFKEQ. The CDR3 consists of 13 residues. Trimming took off 0 bases at V and 14 bases at J, with 11 bases between the two ends. The CDR3 protein is CASSQEPGVTLHF. The CDR3 nucleotides are TGTGCCAGCAGCCAAGAACCCGGGGTAACCCTCCACTTT.

This chain links TRBV24-1 with TRBJ2-1, with no clear D. Trimming shortened V by 6 bases and J by 6 bases, and 11 bases separated the two germline ends. This CDR3 spans 13 amino acids. Per the germline V gene, CDR1 is KGHDR and CDR2 is SFDVKD. The CDR3 loop reads CATSRRTINEQFF. The CDR3 DNA sequence: TGTGCCACCAGTCGCAGGACGATCAATGAGCAGTTCTTC.

This rearrangement joins TRBV9 to TRBJ1-4, with a weak D call TRBD1 (5 bases). CDR1 and CDR2 from the germline V gene are SGDLS and YYNGEE. V lost 0 bases to trimming and J lost 8 bases, with 17 bases between them. This CDR3 comprises 16 residues. CDR3 residues: CASSVGSGTGYEKLFF. The CDR3 DNA is TGTGCCAGCAGCGTAGGGAGCGGGACTGGATACGAAAAACTGTTTTTT.

A few counts support this clonotype. The rearrangement uses TRBV4-1 and TRBJ1-4, with no clear D. CDR3 length: 13 amino acids. V was trimmed by 4 bases and J by 8 bases, leaving 11 bases between them. Germline V lookup: CDR1 MGHRA, CDR2 YSYEKL. The CDR3 loop reads CASSPGMTEKLFF. The DNA of the CDR3 is TGCGCCAGCAGCCCTGGGATGACAGAAAAACTGTTTTTT.

This sequence joins TRBV18 and TRBJ2-6, with 10 bases identical to TRBD2. The CDR3 loop spans 19 amino acids. CDR1 and CDR2 from the germline V gene are KGHSH and LQKENI. V trimming: 3 bases; J trimming: 0 bases; junction bases outside the gene matches: 8. CDR3 sequence reads: CASSPLASGGSSGANVLTF. As DNA, the CDR3 is TGTGCCAGCTCACCTTTGGCTAGCGGGGGTAGCTCTGGGGCCAACGTCCTGACTTTC.

This clonotype occurred a few times. The CDR3, as DNA: TGTGCCTGCTCAGCGGGGGGTGAGACCCAGTACTTC. Translated: CACSAGGETQYF. This chain connects TRBV30 to TRBJ2-5; 9 bases are shared with TRBD2. With V trimmed by 6 bases and J by 5 bases, 4 bases remained unmatched. This CDR3 region has 12 residues. The germline V gene encodes CDR1 GTSNPN and CDR2 SVGIG (reference sequence).

At least ten counts were recorded for this clonotype. V usage is TRBV29-1 and J usage is TRBJ2-5, with D perhaps matching TRBD1 or TRBD2 (6 bases each). The CDR3 extends over 13 amino acids. Germline V CDR1 and CDR2: SQVTM, ANQGSEA. V was trimmed by 7 bases and J by 4 bases, leaving 16 bases between them. CDR3 loop: CSETGIGRETQYF. The DNA for the CDR3 is TGCAGCGAAACAGGGATCGGGAGAGAGACCCAGTACTTC.

This clonotype occurred many times. This rearrangement joins TRBV3-1 to TRBJ2-5; D is possibly TRBD2 (5 bases). Between the trimmed V and J ends, which lost 7 bases and 4 bases, there was a span of 13 bases. Germline CDR1 reads LGHDT; CDR2 reads YNNKEL (reference sequence). There are 13 residues in the CDR3. For the CDR3, the DNA is TGTGCCAGCACCCGTGGACTGGGAGAGACCCAGTACTTC. Its translation is CASTRGLGETQYF.

This clonotype was recorded at least ten times. V and J are TRBV5-1 and TRBJ2-7; D is unresolved. From germline, CDR1 is SGHRS and CDR2 YFSETQ. There are 13 residues in the CDR3. Trimming pared 1 base from V and 3 bases from J, leaving 8 bases between. The CDR3: CASSLFSGYEQYV. CDR3 DNA sequence: TGCGCCAGCAGCTTGTTTTCAGGCTACGAGCAGTACGTC.

The V gene is TRBV7-9, the J gene TRBJ1-4, with a tentative D call TRBD1 (5 bases). Germline V lookup: CDR1 SEHNR, CDR2 FQNEAQ (reference sequence). V lost 1 base and J lost 8, with 20 bases in between. The CDR3 extends over 17 amino acids. This CDR3 reads CASSLGNRGLPGEKLFF. DNA of the CDR3: TGTGCCAGCAGCTTAGGTAATCGGGGCCTTCCGGGCGAAAAACTGTTTTTT.

This clonotype has at least ten counts. The V call is TRBV7-9, the J call TRBJ2-7; D ambiguous. V lost 3 bases and J lost 7, with 10 bases in between. Looked up from germline, CDR1 is SEHNR and CDR2 is FQNEAQ (reference sequence). The CDR3 is 12 amino acids. The CDR3 bases are TGTGCCAGCAGCTTCTCCGCTGGGGAGCAGTACGTC. Its translation is CASSFSAGEQYV.

This clonotype showed up many times. The CDR3: CASGGQPGELFF. The CDR3 nucleotides are TGTGCCAGCGGAGGACAGCCCGGGGAGCTGTTTTTT. J is TRBJ2-2 and V is TRBV28; maybe TRBD1 (6 bases). This CDR3 is built from 12 residues. In germline, CDR1 is MDHEN, CDR2 SYDVKM. Between the trimmed V and J ends, which lost 8 bases and 6 bases, there was a span of 10 bases.

This clonotype has at least ten counts. CDR3 bases: TGCGCCAGCAGCATACCGGACAGGAGCACCGGGGAGCTGTTTTTT. The encoded protein is CASSIPDRSTGELFF. The V call is TRBV5-1, the J call TRBJ2-2; 7 bases fit TRBD1. Germline loops: CDR1 SGHRS, CDR2 YFSETQ. This CDR3 has 15 amino acids. V lost 4 bases to trimming and J lost 4 bases; unmatched junction nucleotides: 7.

This clonotype was observed at least ten times. This chain connects TRBV20-1 to TRBJ2-1; TRBD2 aligns across 10 bases. Germline lookup yields CDR1 DFQATT and CDR2 SNEGSKA (reference sequence). This CDR3 has 14 residues. The V and J ends lost 5 bases and 7 bases, in that order; junction bases with no gene match: 8. This chain's CDR3 is CSAPTSGAWNEQFF. CDR3 DNA: TGCAGTGCTCCAACTAGCGGGGCCTGGAATGAGCAGTTCTTC.

This clonotype has just a few counts. The chain is built from TRBV7-9 and TRBJ1-6; D is unresolved. CDR1 is SEHNR, CDR2 FQNEAQ, per germline (reference sequence). Deletions cut 5 bases from V and 9 bases from J, with 8 bases between. The CDR3 loop spans 12 amino acids. The DNA for the CDR3 is TGTGCCAGCAGCCCGGAGGGTTCACCCCTCCACTTT. Its protein is CASSPEGSPLHF.

This clonotype appeared many times. The chain recombines TRBV4-2 with TRBJ1-3; D is perhaps TRBD1 (5 bases). CDR3 size: 17 residues. Germline CDR1 LGHNA, CDR2 YNFKEQ. V lost 0 bases and J lost 0, with 12 bases in between. Written as DNA, the CDR3 is TGTGCCAGCAGCCAAGATCCGGGGGGATACTCTGGAAACACCATATATTTT. Translating gives CASSQDPGGYSGNTIYF.

The chain couples TRBV20-1 to TRBJ1-4; the D gene is possibly TRBD1 (6 bases). CDR3 length: 11 residues. Germline V lookup: CDR1 DFQATT, CDR2 SNEGSKA (reference sequence). V was trimmed by 5 bases and J by 8 bases, leaving 9 bases between them. CDR3 residues: CSAVQGEKLFF. The CDR3 DNA reads TGCAGTGCTGTACAGGGAGAAAAACTGTTTTTT.

This clonotype was observed a handful of times. The chain joins TRBV20-1 to TRBJ2-1; D tentatively reads TRBD1 or TRBD2 (6 bases each). The CDR3 extends over 14 amino acids. CDR1 and CDR2 (germline): DFQATT, SNEGSKA (reference sequence). V lost 5 bases and J 7 bases, leaving 18 bases between the germline ends. The DNA of the CDR3 is TGCAGTGCTCCTGTTCCGGGGGCGGGAAATGAGCAGTTCTTC. Amino acids: CSAPVPGAGNEQFF.

The rearrangement links TRBV5-1 to TRBJ1-1; 7 bases align to TRBD1. The J segment lost 4 bases and the V segment lost 2 bases, leaving 5 bases of the junction unmatched. This CDR3 has 14 amino acids. Germline V CDR1 and CDR2: SGHRS, YFSETQ. CDR3 loop: CASSLGGDLTEAFF. CDR3 coding DNA: TGCGCCAGCAGCTTAGGGGGCGACCTCACTGAAGCTTTCTTT.

This clonotype was seen at least ten times. The chain is built from TRBV5-1 and TRBJ2-7; D not resolved. Deletions cut 3 bases from V and 5 bases from J, with 18 bases between. There are 15 residues in the CDR3. Germline V lookup: CDR1 SGHRS, CDR2 YFSETQ. Here the CDR3 reads CASSYVSGPGNEQYV. The CDR3 DNA reads as TGCGCCAGCAGCTATGTATCCGGGCCTGGGAACGAGCAGTACGTC.